This T cell receptor beta chain is drawn from a study of CD8+ T cells in alopecia areata. Regarding the study as a whole: Greater clonality was observed in lesional scalp samples, especially alopecia totalis/universalis, versus normal scalp. Mice showed clearer TCR sharing than patients did, a gap that was possibly HLA-related.

Extraction and reverse transcription of RNA yielded cDNA as the sequencing template. Sequencing was performed with immunoSEQ multiplex PCR; in TCRdb, only in-frame clones are kept and a portion is missing. The profile shows hundreds of thousands of clones, around 62% of them singletons. The length of the CDR3 is 14 residues. Trimming cost V 7 bases and J 1 base, with 17 bases left between them. CDR1 is SQVTM and CDR2 is ANQGSEA in the germline V gene. Worth noting for this clone: Its antigen is not identified.

Separation by sorting yielded CD4+ and CD8+ T cells from PBMCs. The clonotype was recovered from a human donor with alopecia areata. The chain links TRBV29-1 to TRBJ2-7; perhaps TRBD1 as D (7 bases). This specimen consisted of CD4+ T cells sorted from blood, obtained at week 0. The CDR3 loop reads CSAGGTAGSYEQYF. The DNA for the CDR3 is TGCAGCGCCGGCGGGACAGCGGGTTCCTACGAGCAGTACTTC.